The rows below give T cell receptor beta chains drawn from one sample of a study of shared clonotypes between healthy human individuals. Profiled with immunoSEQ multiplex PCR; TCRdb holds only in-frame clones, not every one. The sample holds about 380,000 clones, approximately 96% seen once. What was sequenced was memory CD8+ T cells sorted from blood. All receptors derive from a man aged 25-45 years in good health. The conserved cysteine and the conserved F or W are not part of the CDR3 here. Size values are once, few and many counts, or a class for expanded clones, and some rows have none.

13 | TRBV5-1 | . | ASSLGSGNPDTQY
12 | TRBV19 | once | ASSIWRGDNEQF
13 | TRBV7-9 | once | ASSSWGEPNQPQH
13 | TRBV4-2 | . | ASSQTGQGNEKLF
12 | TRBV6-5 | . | ASSRRGVQETQY
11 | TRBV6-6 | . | ASSYVAGWGQY
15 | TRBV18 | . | ASSPRVGQNMNTEAF
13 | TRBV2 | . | ASRSGAAANEKLF
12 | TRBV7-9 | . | ASSLEDRAYEQY
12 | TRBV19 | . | ASSPSGRRTEAF
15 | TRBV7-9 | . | ASSHPIRSGRANEQF
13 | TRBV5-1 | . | ASSLRVSGADTQY
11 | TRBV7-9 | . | ASSFDSAETQY
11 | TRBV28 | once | ASSSPTTDTQY
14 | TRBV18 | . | ASALAPPANTGELF
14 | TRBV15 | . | ATSRGRGAGTDTQY
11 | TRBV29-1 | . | SVDWGLKETQY